A selection of T cell receptor beta chains follows, all from one sample in a study of cytomegalovirus exposure and HLA in healthy donors. This table comes from immunoSEQ multiplex PCR, and its TCRdb copy is limited to in-frame clones, with some not included. Among tens of thousands of clones listed, approximately 79% were seen once. Sequencing was done on a sample of PBMCs. The receptors come from a middle-aged woman in good health and CMV-seropositive. Both conserved end residues are part of each CDR3. A D gene is named only where the DNA matches it firmly. Some rows mark clone size as missing; the rest say once, few, many or name a class of expanded clone.

d_call: TRBD2; clone_size: once; cdr3_length: 15; j_call: TRBJ2-2; v_call: TRBV27; cdr3_aa: CASTAKREIPGELFF; cdr3_nt: TGTGCCAGCACCGCAAAGCGGGAGATCCCCGGGGAGCTGTTTTTT
d_call: TRBD2; clone_size: -; cdr3_length: 15; j_call: TRBJ2-5; v_call: TRBV5-4; cdr3_aa: CASSSGLLNQETQYF; cdr3_nt: TGTGCCAGCAGCTCGGGACTACTAAACCAAGAGACCCAGTACTTC
d_call: -; clone_size: once; cdr3_length: 13; j_call: TRBJ1-2; v_call: TRBV30; cdr3_aa: CACAGQGNYGYTF; cdr3_nt: TGCGCGTGCGCGGGGCAGGGTAATTATGGCTACACCTTC
d_call: -; clone_size: -; cdr3_length: 13; j_call: TRBJ1-1; v_call: TRBV28; cdr3_aa: CASSLFNPTEAFF; cdr3_nt: TGTGCCAGCAGTTTATTCAATCCCACTGAAGCTTTCTTT
d_call: TRBD1; clone_size: -; cdr3_length: 16; j_call: TRBJ1-3; v_call: TRBV19; cdr3_aa: CASSISYDRAGNTIYF; cdr3_nt: TGTGCCAGTAGTATAAGCTACGACAGGGCTGGAAACACCATATATTTT
d_call: -; clone_size: once; cdr3_length: 16; j_call: TRBJ2-7; v_call: TRBV5-4; cdr3_aa: CASSLQLAGVAYEQCF; cdr3_nt: TGTGCCAGCAGCTTGCAGTTGGCAGGGGTTGCTTACGAGCAGTGCTTC
d_call: -; clone_size: -; cdr3_length: 14; j_call: TRBJ2-2; v_call: TRBV5-1; cdr3_aa: CASTSHTNTGELFF; cdr3_nt: TGCGCCAGCACCTCACACACGAACACCGGGGAGCTGTTTTTT
d_call: TRBD1; clone_size: -; cdr3_length: 14; j_call: TRBJ2-7; v_call: TRBV6-1; cdr3_aa: CAGTRTGHSYEQYF; cdr3_nt: TGTGCCGGTACACGGACAGGGCACTCCTACGAGCAGTACTTC
d_call: TRBD2; clone_size: -; cdr3_length: 17; j_call: TRBJ2-1; v_call: TRBV7-3; cdr3_aa: CASSLPPLAGAANEQFF; cdr3_nt: TGTGCCAGCAGCTTACCCCCCCTAGCGGGGGCCGCCAATGAGCAGTTCTTC
d_call: TRBD2; clone_size: -; cdr3_length: 14; j_call: TRBJ2-1; v_call: TRBV29-1; cdr3_aa: CSAHASGGADEQFF; cdr3_nt: TGCAGCGCCCACGCTAGCGGGGGGGCCGATGAGCAGTTCTTC
d_call: -; clone_size: -; cdr3_length: 14; j_call: TRBJ2-7; v_call: TRBV7-8; cdr3_aa: CASSFLGLSYEQYF; cdr3_nt: TGTGCCAGCAGCTTCCTCGGACTAAGCTACGAGCAGTACTTC
d_call: -; clone_size: -; cdr3_length: 14; j_call: TRBJ1-1; v_call: TRBV30; cdr3_aa: CAWRQGGSSTEAFF; cdr3_nt: TGTGCCTGGAGACAGGGAGGGAGTAGCACTGAAGCTTTCTTT
d_call: -; clone_size: few; cdr3_length: 9; j_call: TRBJ2-5; v_call: TRBV27; cdr3_aa: CAGGDTGYF; cdr3_nt: TGTGCCGGGGGGGACACCGGGTACTTC
d_call: TRBD1; clone_size: -; cdr3_length: 14; j_call: TRBJ2-3; v_call: TRBV5-1; cdr3_aa: CASSSGQFTDTQYF; cdr3_nt: TGCGCCAGCAGCTCGGGACAGTTCACAGATACGCAGTATTTT
d_call: TRBD2; clone_size: -; cdr3_length: 15; j_call: TRBJ2-7; v_call: TRBV5-1; cdr3_aa: CASSLGTSGAYEQYF; cdr3_nt: TGCGCCAGCAGCTTGGGGACTAGCGGGGCCTACGAGCAGTACTTC
d_call: -; clone_size: -; cdr3_length: 14; j_call: TRBJ1-1; v_call: TRBV2; cdr3_aa: CASSAWFRDTEAFF; cdr3_nt: TGTGCCAGCAGTGCGTGGTTCAGGGACACTGAAGCTTTCTTT
d_call: -; clone_size: -; cdr3_length: 14; j_call: TRBJ1-2; v_call: TRBV7-8; cdr3_aa: CASSLGGGTYGYTF; cdr3_nt: TGTGCCAGCAGCTTAGGAGGGGGTACCTATGGCTACACCTTC
d_call: -; clone_size: -; cdr3_length: 14; j_call: TRBJ1-4; v_call: TRBV28; cdr3_aa: CASSLRQLNEKLFF; cdr3_nt: TGTGCCAGCAGTTTGAGGCAGCTTAATGAAAAACTGTTTTTT
d_call: TRBD1; clone_size: -; cdr3_length: 15; j_call: TRBJ1-5; v_call: TRBV25-1; cdr3_aa: CASSSSGTGYQPQHF; cdr3_nt: TGTGCCAGCAGCTCATCGGGGACAGGGTATCAGCCCCAGCATTTT
d_call: -; clone_size: -; cdr3_length: 13; j_call: TRBJ1-1; v_call: TRBV7-2; cdr3_aa: CASSWELNTEAFF; cdr3_nt: TGTGCCAGCAGCTGGGAGTTAAACACTGAAGCTTTCTTT
d_call: TRBD1; clone_size: -; cdr3_length: 14; j_call: TRBJ1-6; v_call: TRBV10-2; cdr3_aa: CASSPTGENSPLHF; cdr3_nt: TGCGCCAGCAGCCCGACAGGGGAAAATTCACCCCTCCACTTT
d_call: -; clone_size: -; cdr3_length: 15; j_call: TRBJ2-7; v_call: TRBV28; cdr3_aa: CASSLNSIISYEQYF; cdr3_nt: TGTGCCAGCAGTTTGAACAGCATTATCTCCTACGAGCAGTACTTC
d_call: -; clone_size: -; cdr3_length: 14; j_call: TRBJ1-2; v_call: TRBV6-1; cdr3_aa: CASSSGATNYGYTF; cdr3_nt: TGTGCCAGCAGTTCAGGGGCGACGAACTATGGCTACACCTTC
d_call: -; clone_size: -; cdr3_length: 14; j_call: TRBJ1-2; v_call: TRBV29-1; cdr3_aa: CSASGTGSTYGYTF; cdr3_nt: TGCAGCGCTTCCGGAACAGGGTCTACCTATGGCTACACCTTC
d_call: TRBD2; clone_size: -; cdr3_length: 17; j_call: TRBJ2-2; v_call: TRBV6-1; cdr3_aa: CASSGLGLAGRNGELFF; cdr3_nt: TGTGCCAGCAGTGGACTCGGGCTAGCGGGGAGAAACGGGGAGCTGTTTTTT
d_call: TRBD2; clone_size: -; cdr3_length: 15; j_call: TRBJ2-2; v_call: TRBV25-1; cdr3_aa: CASSGIAGYTGELFF; cdr3_nt: TGTGCCAGCAGTGGGATAGCGGGCTACACCGGGGAGCTGTTTTTT
d_call: TRBD1; clone_size: -; cdr3_length: 15; j_call: TRBJ1-5; v_call: TRBV4-2; cdr3_aa: CASSQVQGGNQPQHF; cdr3_nt: TGTGCCAGCAGCCAAGTTCAGGGGGGCAATCAGCCCCAGCATTTT
d_call: -; clone_size: -; cdr3_length: 13; j_call: TRBJ1-1; v_call: TRBV6-5; cdr3_aa: CATGRTTDTEAFF; cdr3_nt: TGTGCCACCGGAAGGACGACAGACACTGAAGCTTTCTTT
d_call: TRBD2; clone_size: few; cdr3_length: 13; j_call: TRBJ2-7; v_call: TRBV10-3; cdr3_aa: CAISGGGDYEQYF; cdr3_nt: TGTGCCATCAGTGGGGGGGGAGATTACGAGCAGTACTTC
d_call: -; clone_size: -; cdr3_length: 14; j_call: TRBJ2-7; v_call: TRBV7-8; cdr3_aa: CASSLAHRQYEQYF; cdr3_nt: TGTGCCAGCAGCTTAGCCCACAGACAGTACGAGCAGTACTTC
d_call: -; clone_size: -; cdr3_length: 16; j_call: TRBJ1-5; v_call: TRBV30; cdr3_aa: CAWSVGGAGGNQPQHF; cdr3_nt: TGTGCCTGGAGTGTAGGAGGGGCTGGTGGCAATCAGCCCCAGCATTTT
d_call: -; clone_size: -; cdr3_length: 17; j_call: TRBJ2-1; v_call: TRBV15; cdr3_aa: CATSSPKGYSSYNEQFF; cdr3_nt: TGTGCCACCAGCAGCCCCAAGGGGTACAGTTCCTACAATGAGCAGTTCTTC
d_call: -; clone_size: few; cdr3_length: 15; j_call: TRBJ1-1; v_call: TRBV10-3; cdr3_aa: CAISGPDGGHTEAFF; cdr3_nt: TGTGCCATCAGTGGTCCTGACGGGGGGCACACTGAAGCTTTCTTT
d_call: TRBD1; clone_size: -; cdr3_length: 17; j_call: TRBJ1-1; v_call: TRBV7-9; cdr3_aa: CASSGEGQGILNTEAFF; cdr3_nt: TGTGCCAGCAGCGGAGAGGGACAGGGGATTTTGAACACTGAAGCTTTCTTT
d_call: -; clone_size: -; cdr3_length: 14; j_call: TRBJ1-2; v_call: TRBV7-9; cdr3_aa: CASSTQGWAYGYTF; cdr3_nt: TGTGCCAGCAGCACGCAGGGGTGGGCCTATGGCTACACCTTC
d_call: TRBD2; clone_size: few; cdr3_length: 17; j_call: TRBJ2-7; v_call: TRBV27; cdr3_aa: CASSHGLAGASSYEQYF; cdr3_nt: TGTGCCAGCAGTCATGGACTAGCGGGAGCGAGCTCCTACGAGCAGTACTTC
d_call: -; clone_size: -; cdr3_length: 15; j_call: TRBJ2-1; v_call: TRBV5-6; cdr3_aa: CASSFAPRYSNEQFF; cdr3_nt: TGTGCCAGCAGCTTCGCGCCCCGGTATAGCAATGAGCAGTTCTTC
d_call: TRBD2; clone_size: few; cdr3_length: 14; j_call: TRBJ2-1; v_call: TRBV25-1; cdr3_aa: CASRTSGRENEQFF; cdr3_nt: TGTGCCAGCAGGACTAGCGGGCGGGAGAATGAGCAGTTCTTC
d_call: -; clone_size: -; cdr3_length: 15; j_call: TRBJ1-1; v_call: TRBV6-4; cdr3_aa: CASSDSTGTSSEAFF; cdr3_nt: TGTGCCAGCAGTGACTCCACCGGGACATCGTCTGAAGCTTTCTTT
d_call: -; clone_size: once; cdr3_length: 12; j_call: TRBJ2-1; v_call: TRBV29-1; cdr3_aa: CSAYRTYNEQFF; cdr3_nt: TGCAGCGCTTACAGGACCTACAATGAGCAGTTCTTC
d_call: TRBD2; clone_size: -; cdr3_length: 16; j_call: TRBJ2-3; v_call: TRBV15; cdr3_aa: CATSSSSGGGSDTQYF; cdr3_nt: TGTGCCACCAGCAGCTCTAGCGGTGGAGGGTCAGATACGCAGTATTTT
d_call: TRBD1; clone_size: -; cdr3_length: 19; j_call: TRBJ2-2; v_call: TRBV5-5; cdr3_aa: CASSLDLLWDRGRSGELFF; cdr3_nt: TGTGCCAGCAGCTTAGATCTTTTATGGGACAGGGGGCGATCTGGGGAGCTGTTTTTT
d_call: TRBD1; clone_size: -; cdr3_length: 15; j_call: TRBJ2-1; v_call: TRBV30; cdr3_aa: CAWSGWDRPYNEQFF; cdr3_nt: TGTGCCTGGAGTGGGTGGGACAGACCCTACAATGAGCAGTTCTTC
d_call: TRBD2; clone_size: -; cdr3_length: 16; j_call: TRBJ2-1; v_call: TRBV27; cdr3_aa: CASSWGLAGGLDEQFF; cdr3_nt: TGTGCCAGCAGCTGGGGACTAGCGGGGGGGCTAGATGAGCAGTTCTTC
d_call: TRBD1; clone_size: -; cdr3_length: 15; j_call: TRBJ1-2; v_call: TRBV27; cdr3_aa: CASSIRQGSSEGYTF; cdr3_nt: TGTGCCAGCAGTATCCGACAGGGGTCGTCTGAGGGCTACACCTTC
d_call: TRBD2; clone_size: -; cdr3_length: 14; j_call: TRBJ2-3; v_call: TRBV29-1; cdr3_aa: CSVRLAVSTDTQYF; cdr3_nt: TGCAGCGTTCGGCTAGCGGTATCCACAGATACGCAGTATTTT